Listed below are T cell receptor beta chains from one sample, sequenced in a study of blood T cell repertoires in COVID-19. The protocol was immunoSEQ multiplex PCR, while the TCRdb copy is restricted to in-frame clones and leaves out a portion. The table lists some 320,000 clones, about 87% of them singletons, with roughly 7.1% in the top ten. Material: peripheral blood. Every receptor here comes from a woman in her forties or fifties who had recovered from COVID-19. Each CDR3 is given with its conserved first and last residue.

TRBV19	TRBJ2-7	CASSPPGQGSREQYF
TRBV19	TRBJ1-1	CASSPQGLDAEAFF
TRBV13	TRBJ2-1	CASSSSPGQGTYNEQFF
TRBV27	TRBJ2-5	CASRRDYRDQETQYF
TRBV7-3	TRBJ1-5	CASSLYRGQPQHF
TRBV7-8	TRBJ2-1	CASSAARGIYNEQFF
TRBV5-1	TRBJ2-7	CARDWYYEQYF
TRBV11-2	TRBJ2-7	CASSPDRFYEQYF
TRBV24-1	TRBJ2-3	CATSDAPTSGDADTQYF
TRBV29-1	TRBJ2-1	CSCWEPPHEQFF
TRBV27	TRBJ2-7	CASSGPYEQYF
TRBV27	TRBJ1-1	CASSFGGANTEAFF
TRBV5-1	TRBJ1-2	CASSANTGTGAGYTF
TRBV5-8	TRBJ2-1	CASSWGQVSYNEQFF